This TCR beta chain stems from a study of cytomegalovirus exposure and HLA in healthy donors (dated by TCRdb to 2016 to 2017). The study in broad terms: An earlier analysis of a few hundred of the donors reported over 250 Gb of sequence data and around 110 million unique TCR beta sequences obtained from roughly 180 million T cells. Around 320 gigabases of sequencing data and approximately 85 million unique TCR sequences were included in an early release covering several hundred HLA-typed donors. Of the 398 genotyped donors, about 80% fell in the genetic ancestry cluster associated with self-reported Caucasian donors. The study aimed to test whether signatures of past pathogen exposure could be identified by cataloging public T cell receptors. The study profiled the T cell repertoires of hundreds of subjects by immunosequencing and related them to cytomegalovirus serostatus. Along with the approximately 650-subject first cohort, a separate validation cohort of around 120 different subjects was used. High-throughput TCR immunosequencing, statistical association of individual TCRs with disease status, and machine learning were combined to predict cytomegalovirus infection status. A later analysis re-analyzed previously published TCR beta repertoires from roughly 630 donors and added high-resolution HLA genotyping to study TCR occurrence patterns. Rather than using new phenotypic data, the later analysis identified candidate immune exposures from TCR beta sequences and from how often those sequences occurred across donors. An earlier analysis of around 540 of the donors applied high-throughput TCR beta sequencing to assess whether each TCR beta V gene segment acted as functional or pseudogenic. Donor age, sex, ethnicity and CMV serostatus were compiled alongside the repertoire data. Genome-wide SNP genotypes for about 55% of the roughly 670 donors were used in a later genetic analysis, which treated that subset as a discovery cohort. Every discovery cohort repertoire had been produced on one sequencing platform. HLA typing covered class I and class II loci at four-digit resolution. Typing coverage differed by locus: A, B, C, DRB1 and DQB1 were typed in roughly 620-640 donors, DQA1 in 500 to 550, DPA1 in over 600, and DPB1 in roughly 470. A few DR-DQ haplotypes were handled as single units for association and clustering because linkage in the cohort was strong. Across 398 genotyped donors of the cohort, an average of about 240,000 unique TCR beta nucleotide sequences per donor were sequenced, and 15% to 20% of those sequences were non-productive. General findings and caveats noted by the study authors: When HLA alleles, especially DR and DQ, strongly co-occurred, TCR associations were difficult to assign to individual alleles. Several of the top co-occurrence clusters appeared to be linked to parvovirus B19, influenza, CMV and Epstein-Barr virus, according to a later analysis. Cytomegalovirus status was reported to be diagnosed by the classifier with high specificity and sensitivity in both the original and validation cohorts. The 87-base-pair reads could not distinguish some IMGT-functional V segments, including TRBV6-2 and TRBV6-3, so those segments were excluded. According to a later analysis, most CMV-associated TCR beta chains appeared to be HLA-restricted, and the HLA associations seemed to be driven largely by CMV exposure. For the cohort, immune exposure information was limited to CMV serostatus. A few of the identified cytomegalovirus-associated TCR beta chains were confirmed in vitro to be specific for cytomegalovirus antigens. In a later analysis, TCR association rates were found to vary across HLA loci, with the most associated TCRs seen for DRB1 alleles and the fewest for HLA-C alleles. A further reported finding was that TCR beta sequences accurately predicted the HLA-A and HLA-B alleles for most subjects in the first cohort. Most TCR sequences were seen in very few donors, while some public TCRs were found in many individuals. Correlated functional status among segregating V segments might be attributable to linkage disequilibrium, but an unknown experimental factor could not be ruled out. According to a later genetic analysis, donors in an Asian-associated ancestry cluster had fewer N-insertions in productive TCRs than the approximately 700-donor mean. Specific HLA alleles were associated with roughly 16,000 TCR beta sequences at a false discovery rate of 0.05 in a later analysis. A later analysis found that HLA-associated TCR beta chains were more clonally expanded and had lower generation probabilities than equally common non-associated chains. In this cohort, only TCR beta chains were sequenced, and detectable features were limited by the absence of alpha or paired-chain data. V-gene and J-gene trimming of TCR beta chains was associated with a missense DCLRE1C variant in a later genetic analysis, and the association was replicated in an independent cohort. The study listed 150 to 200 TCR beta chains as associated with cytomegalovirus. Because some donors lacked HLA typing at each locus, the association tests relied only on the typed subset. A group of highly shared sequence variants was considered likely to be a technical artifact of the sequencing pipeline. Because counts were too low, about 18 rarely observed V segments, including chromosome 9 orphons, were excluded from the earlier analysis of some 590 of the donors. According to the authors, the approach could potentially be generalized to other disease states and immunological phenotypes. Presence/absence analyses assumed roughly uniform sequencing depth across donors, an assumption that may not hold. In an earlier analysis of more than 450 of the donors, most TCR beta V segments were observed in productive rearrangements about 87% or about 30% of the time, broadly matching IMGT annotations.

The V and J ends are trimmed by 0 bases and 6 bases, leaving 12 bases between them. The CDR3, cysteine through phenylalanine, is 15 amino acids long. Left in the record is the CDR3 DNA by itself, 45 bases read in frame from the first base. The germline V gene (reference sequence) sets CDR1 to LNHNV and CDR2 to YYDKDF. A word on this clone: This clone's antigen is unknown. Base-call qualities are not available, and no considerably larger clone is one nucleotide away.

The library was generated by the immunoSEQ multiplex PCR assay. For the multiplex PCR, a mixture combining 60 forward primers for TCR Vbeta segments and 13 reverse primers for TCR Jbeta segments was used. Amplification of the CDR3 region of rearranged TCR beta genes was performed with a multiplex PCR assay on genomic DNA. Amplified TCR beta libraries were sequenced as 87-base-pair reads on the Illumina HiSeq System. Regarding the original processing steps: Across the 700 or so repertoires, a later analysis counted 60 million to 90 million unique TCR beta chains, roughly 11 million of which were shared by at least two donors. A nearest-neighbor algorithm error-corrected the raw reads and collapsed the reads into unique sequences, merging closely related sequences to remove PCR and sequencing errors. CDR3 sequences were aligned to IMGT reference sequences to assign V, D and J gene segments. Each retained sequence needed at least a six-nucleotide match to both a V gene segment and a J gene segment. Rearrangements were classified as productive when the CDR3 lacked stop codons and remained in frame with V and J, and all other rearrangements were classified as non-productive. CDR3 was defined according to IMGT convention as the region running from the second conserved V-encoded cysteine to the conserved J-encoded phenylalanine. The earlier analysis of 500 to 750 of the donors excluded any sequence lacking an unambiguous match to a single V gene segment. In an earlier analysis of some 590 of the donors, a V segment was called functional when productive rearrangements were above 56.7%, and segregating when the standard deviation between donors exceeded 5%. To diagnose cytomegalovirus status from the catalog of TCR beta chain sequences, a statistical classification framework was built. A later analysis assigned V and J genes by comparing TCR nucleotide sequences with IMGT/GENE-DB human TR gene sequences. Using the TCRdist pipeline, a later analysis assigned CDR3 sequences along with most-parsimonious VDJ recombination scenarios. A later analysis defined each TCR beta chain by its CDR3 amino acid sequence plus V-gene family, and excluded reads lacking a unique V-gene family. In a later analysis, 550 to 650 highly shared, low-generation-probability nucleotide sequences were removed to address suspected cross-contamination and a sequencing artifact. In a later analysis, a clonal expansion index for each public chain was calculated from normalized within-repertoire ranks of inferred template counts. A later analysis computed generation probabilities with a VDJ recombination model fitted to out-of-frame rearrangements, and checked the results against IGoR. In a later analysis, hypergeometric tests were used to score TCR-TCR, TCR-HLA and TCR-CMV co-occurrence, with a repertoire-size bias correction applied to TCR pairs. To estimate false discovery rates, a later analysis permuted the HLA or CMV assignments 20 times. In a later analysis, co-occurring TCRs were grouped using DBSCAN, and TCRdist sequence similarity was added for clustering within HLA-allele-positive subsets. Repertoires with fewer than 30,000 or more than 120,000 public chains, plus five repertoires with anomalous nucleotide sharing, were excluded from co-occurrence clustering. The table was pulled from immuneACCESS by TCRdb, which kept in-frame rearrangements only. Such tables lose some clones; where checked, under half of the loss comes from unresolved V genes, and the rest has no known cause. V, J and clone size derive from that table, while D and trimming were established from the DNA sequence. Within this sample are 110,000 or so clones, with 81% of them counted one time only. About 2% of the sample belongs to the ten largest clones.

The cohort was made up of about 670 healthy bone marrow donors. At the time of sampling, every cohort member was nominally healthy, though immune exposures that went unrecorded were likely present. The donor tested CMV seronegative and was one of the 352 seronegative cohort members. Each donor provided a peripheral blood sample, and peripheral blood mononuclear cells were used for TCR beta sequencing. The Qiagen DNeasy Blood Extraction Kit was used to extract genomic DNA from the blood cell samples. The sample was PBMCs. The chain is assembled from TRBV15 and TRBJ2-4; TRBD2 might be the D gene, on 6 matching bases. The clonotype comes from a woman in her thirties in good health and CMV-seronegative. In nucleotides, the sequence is TGTGCCACCAGCAGAGATCGTACGGGAGCAAACATTCAGTACTTC. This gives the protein CATSRDRTGANIQYF. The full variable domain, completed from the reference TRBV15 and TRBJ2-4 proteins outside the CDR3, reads DAMVIQNPRYQVTQFGKPVTLSCSQTLNHNVMYWYQQKSSQAPKLLFHYYDKDFNNEADTPDNFQSRRPNTSFCFLDIRSPGLGDTAMYLCATSRDRTGANIQYFGAGTRLSVL.